The 17 T cell receptor beta chains given below trace back to one sample, sequenced in a study of T cells expressing NK-cell markers. TCRdb reprocessed the 5' RACE reads; each CDR3 protein has one entry and no DNA is given. Its table records 500,000 to 700,000 distinct CDR3 sequences. Input material: blood T cells: a sorted CD56 or NKG2C T cell subset, CD4+ or CD8+ T cells, or bulk PBMC T cells (not recorded which). Receptors were obtained from a young man in good health.

The chain joins TRBV6-1 to TRBJ1-2. This CDR3 has 14 amino acids. Germline V gene lookup returns CDR1 MNHNS and CDR2 SASEGT. The CDR3 protein is CASSPAPINYGYTF.

This chain connects TRBV7-2 to TRBJ1-1; absent DNA, TCRdb's TRBD1 call cannot be checked. The CDR3 sequence is 16 residues long. Germline CDR1 reads SGHTA; CDR2 reads FQGNSA. This CDR3 reads CASSFLGGGVNTEAFF.

The chain has TRBV4-3 and TRBJ1-2; there is no DNA to check the TCRdb D call of TRBD1. The germline gives CDR1 LGHNA, CDR2 YSLEER. This CDR3 contains 15 residues. The CDR3 here is CASSQDAGGEDGYTF.

CDR3 amino acids: CASSTRTGANEKLFF. The V and J genes are TRBV7-2 and TRBJ1-4; TCRdb picks TRBD1, but there is no DNA to check that call. Per the germline V gene, CDR1 is SGHTA and CDR2 is FQGNSA. The CDR3 contains 15 residues.

The chain is built from TRBV20-1 and TRBJ1-5; the TCRdb D gene call, TRBD1, has no DNA to confirm it. Germline V gene data show CDR1 as DFQATT and CDR2 as SNEGSKA (reference sequence). This CDR3 has 15 amino acids. This CDR3 is CSARDRRGSIQPQHF.

The chain joins TRBV29-1 to TRBJ2-5; TCRdb's D call, TRBD1, is unchecked because there is no DNA. This CDR3 has 13 residues. The germline V gene has CDR1 SQVTM and CDR2 ANQGSEA. CDR3: CSVEDQGAGTQYF.

The V gene is TRBV6-2 or TRBV6-3, the J gene TRBJ2-7; there is no DNA to check the TCRdb D call of TRBD1. The germline CDR1 and CDR2 sequences are MNHEY and SVGEGT. The CDR3 spans 15 residues. The chain's CDR3 is CASSTVGEGAYEQYF.

CDR3 amino acids: CASSQAGGELFF. This rearrangement joins TRBV5-5 to TRBJ2-2. CDR1 is SGHKS and CDR2 is YYEKEE in the germline V gene (reference sequence). CDR3 length equals 12 residues.

V is TRBV25-1 and J is TRBJ2-4. The CDR3 runs 13 residues. Germline values: CDR1 MGHDK, CDR2 SYGVNS. The CDR3 region is CASGDLAKNIQYF.

The chain is built from TRBV11-2 and TRBJ2-4; TCRdb proposes TRBD1, but this gene call is untestable without DNA. In germline, CDR1 is SGHAT, CDR2 FQNNGV. The CDR3 has 13 amino acids. CDR3 sequence reads: CASSWDSPNIQYF. Combining the CDR3 with reference TRBV11-2 and TRBJ2-4 gives the whole variable domain EAGVAQSPRYKIIEKRQSVAFWCNPISGHATLYWYQQILGQGPKLLIQFQNNGVVDDSQLPKDRFSAERLKGVDSTLKIQPAKLEDSAVYLCASSWDSPNIQYFGAGTRLSVL.

V is TRBV6-2 or TRBV6-3 and J is TRBJ2-2; TCRdb calls TRBD1, which cannot be checked without DNA. The CDR3 spans 15 residues. Germline V lookup: CDR1 MNHEY, CDR2 SVGEGT. CDR3 loop: CASSLTERSTGELFF.

The chain couples TRBV20-1 to TRBJ2-1; TCRdb returns TRBD2, unconfirmable since there is no DNA. From germline, CDR1 is DFQATT and CDR2 SNEGSKA (reference sequence). The CDR3 runs to 18 residues. The CDR3 protein is CSARVRLAAVRSYNEQFF.

The chain combines TRBV5-5 with TRBJ2-3; the D call from TCRdb, TRBD2, cannot be confirmed without DNA. The germline gives CDR1 SGHKS, CDR2 YYEKEE (reference sequence). This CDR3 spans 15 amino acids. This CDR3 reads CASSATSIRADTQYF.

The chain joins TRBV6-2 or TRBV6-3 to TRBJ2-5; there is no DNA to check the TCRdb D call of TRBD1. CDR1 MNHEY and CDR2 SVGEGT come from the germline V gene. The CDR3 spans 14 residues. CDR3 region: CASSPGGLTWTQYF.

The chain recombines TRBV7-8 with TRBJ2-7; the D gene TCRdb calls, TRBD2, cannot be checked with no DNA. This CDR3 has 15 amino acids. Germline V gene sequence: CDR1 SGHVS, CDR2 FQNEAQ. CDR3 loop: CASSSLAGGPEEQYF.

The CDR3 here is CSATLGWLLYNEQFF. The rearrangement links TRBV20-1 to TRBJ2-1. Per the germline V gene, CDR1 is DFQATT and CDR2 is SNEGSKA (reference sequence). This CDR3 region has 15 residues.

V gene TRBV7-6 combines with J gene TRBJ2-7; the TRBD1 assignment by TCRdb is unverifiable without DNA. Germline CDR1 and CDR2: SGHVS and FNYEAQ. This CDR3 region has 15 residues. CDR3 sequence reads: CASSLYKGRTYEQYF.